This T cell receptor beta chain is drawn from a study of blood T cell repertoires in COVID-19 (dated by TCRdb to the early 2020s). Broadly, across the study: Samples from collaborators originated in the United States, Italy and Spain and spanned both the acute and convalescent phases of COVID-19. The material from the prospective study consisted of cDNA or gDNA derived from T cells, B-cell-depleted T cells, or PBMCs. Deeply sampled blood TCRbeta repertoires from subjects exposed to, actively infected with, or recovered from COVID-19 were included in the dataset. The repertoires were released in a freely available public database intended as a resource for research on the immune response to SARS-CoV-2. The samples were drawn from two sources: the first 160 participants of the ongoing ImmuneRACE study, and over 950 subjects contributed by 6 global collaborators. Nearly every sample came with metadata listing a de-identified subject ID, COVID-19 status, age in years and sex. Where HLA class I and class II types were available, the types were taken from metadata supplied by the sample provider, not from assay-based typing. Results and caveats for the whole study, not just this receptor: How much clinical and demographic metadata was included differed by source and by participant, and the metadata was provided uncurated.

From cysteine to phenylalanine, the CDR3 is 11 amino acids long. This entry keeps only the CDR3 DNA: 33 bases, framed from base 1. V is clipped by 11 bases and J by 0 bases, and the sequence between their germline boundaries is 7 bases long. TCRbeta CDR3 regions were amplified from genomic DNA by means of the immunoSEQ Assay, a bias-controlled multiplex PCR. Regarding the original processing steps: The number of nucleated cells in each sample was estimated from the amplification of reference gene primers within the assay. To quantify the absolute abundance of each unique TCRbeta CDR3 rearrangement, sequence reads were collapsed and filtered. For each sample, productive Simpson clonality was calculated as the square root of Simpson's diversity index over productive rearrangements. Held by TCRdb, this immuneACCESS table contains in-frame sequences only and omits some clones. Under half of the omission traces to an unresolved V gene where checked; the cause of the rest is unknown. V, J and clone size reflect that table, while D and trimming were determined from the DNA. The sample table holds some 150,000 clones, of which almost 90% were seen once. Of the sample, roughly 2% falls within the top ten clones.

Each collaborating institution followed its own protocols to collect whole blood in K2EDTA tubes. For TCRbeta analysis, collaborators shipped samples in one of three forms: frozen whole blood, isolated PBMCs, or DNA extracted from either of those sample types. Concerning this clone itself: Its binding antigen is unknown. No base quality information exists; no much larger clone differs at one position.

The source is a human donor in a cohort sampled during active COVID-19. The sequencing sample was made of peripheral blood. The rearranged chain carries TRBV23-1 and TRBJ2-5; a confident D gene designation cannot be given. TRBV23-1 is treated as an ORF (open reading frame) with a function not yet certain. The sequenced DNA is TGCGCCTCGGAGTACCAAGAGACCCAGTACTTC. It codes for CASEYQETQYF.